The 15 T cell receptor beta chains below come from one sample, sequenced in a study of cytomegalovirus exposure and HLA in healthy donors. PCR involved 60 Vbeta and 13 Jbeta primers. The assay was immunoSEQ multiplex PCR, and TCRdb's table has in-frame clones only and misses some. The profile covers approximately 78,000 clones, with roughly 80% appearing a single time and 2.4% taken by the ten largest. Sequencing was performed on PBMCs. These receptors all come from a woman aged 45-60 years in good health and CMV-seronegative.

As DNA, the CDR3 is TGTGCCAGCAGCGTTTACGGAGATACGCAGTATTTT. This codes for CASSVYGDTQYF. The V gene is TRBV9, the J gene TRBJ2-3; D is unresolved. Germline assignment: CDR1 SGDLS and CDR2 YYNGEE. The germline V and J ends were trimmed by 2 bases and 5 bases, with 6 bases remaining between them. This CDR3 contains 12 residues.

This chain joins TRBV6-5 and TRBJ2-2; TRBD1 is a possible D gene (6 bases). Germline CDR1 MNHEY, CDR2 SVGAGI. The CDR3 has 16 residues. Trimming removed 2 bases at V and 2 bases at J, with 12 bases between. The CDR3 protein is CASSYVGQTNTGELFF. For the CDR3, the DNA is TGTGCCAGCAGTTACGTAGGACAGACTAACACCGGGGAGCTGTTTTTT.

This clone was counted a single time. The CDR3 loop is CASSFRQNQPQHF. Here the CDR3 DNA reads TGTGCCAGCAGCTTCAGACAGAATCAGCCCCAGCATTTT. This chain joins TRBV9 and TRBJ1-5; tentatively, D is TRBD1 (5 bases). Germline V gene sequence: CDR1 SGDLS, CDR2 YYNGEE. The CDR3 extends over 13 amino acids. Between the trimmed V and J ends, which lost 4 bases and 4 bases, there was a span of 9 bases.

This chain uses TRBV5-4 with TRBJ2-2, with D hard to call. The CDR3 consists of 14 residues. From germline, CDR1 is SGHNT and CDR2 YYREEE (reference sequence). V was cut by 2 bases and J by 1 base, with 6 bases left in between. The CDR3: CASSFGRNTGELFF. Here the CDR3 DNA reads TGTGCCAGCAGCTTTGGCAGGAACACCGGGGAGCTGTTTTTT.

The CDR3 reads CASRPQNRGHPYNEQFF. CDR3 DNA: TGCGCCAGCAGACCTCAGAACAGGGGGCACCCCTACAATGAGCAGTTCTTC. V usage is TRBV10-1 and J usage is TRBJ2-1; 9 bases are shared with TRBD1. The CDR3 consists of 17 residues. Germline trimming cut 6 bases from V and 2 bases from J; bases unmatched to any gene: 11. CDR1 and CDR2 (germline): WNHNN, SYGVQD (reference sequence).

The V and J genes are TRBV9 and TRBJ2-2, with 7 bases aligning to TRBD2. CDR3 length equals 15 residues. Per the germline V gene, CDR1 is SGDLS and CDR2 is YYNGEE. V trimming: 0 bases; J trimming: 4 bases; junction bases outside the gene matches: 3. The CDR3 spells CASSVGLAGTGELFF. Written as DNA, the CDR3 is TGTGCCAGCAGCGTAGGACTAGCCGGCACCGGGGAGCTGTTTTTT.

This CDR3 is CASSLVSLQGARGYTF. The CDR3 DNA sequence: TGTGCCAGCAGCTTAGTCTCCCTTCAGGGGGCGCGTGGCTACACCTTC. The V and J genes are TRBV7-9 and TRBJ1-2, with 8 bases fitting TRBD1. Germline CDR1 SEHNR, CDR2 FQNEAQ (reference sequence). The CDR3 totals 16 residues. V gave up 1 base and J gave up 7 bases; unmatched junction bases: 11.

V is TRBV27 and J is TRBJ1-5; tentative D call: TRBD1 (5 bases). There are 14 residues in the CDR3. Germline V gene data show CDR1 as MNHEY and CDR2 as SMNVEV (reference sequence). The V gene lost 5 bases and the J gene lost 3 bases, with 11 bases spanning the gap. The CDR3 is CASSPPGPNQPQHF. CDR3 sequence (DNA): TGTGCCAGCAGTCCCCCAGGGCCCAATCAGCCCCAGCATTTT.

The chain links TRBV5-1 to TRBJ2-3; 10 bases agree with TRBD2. Germline CDR1 and CDR2: SGHRS and YFSETQ. This CDR3 contains 16 residues. V lost 2 bases and J lost 0; bases outside the gene matches: 3. CDR3 DNA sequence: TGCGCCAGCAGCTTTCTAGCGGGAGCTAGCACAGATACGCAGTATTTT. Translated, it gives CASSFLAGASTDTQYF.

V gene TRBV5-1 combines with J gene TRBJ2-1, with D possibly matching TRBD2 (6 bases). Trimming left V 5 bases short and J 9 bases short, with 12 bases between. This CDR3 has 12 residues. Germline V gene sequence: CDR1 SGHRS, CDR2 YFSETQ. The CDR3 spells CASREGRPEQFF. For the CDR3, the DNA is TGCGCCAGCAGGGAGGGCAGGCCTGAGCAGTTCTTC.

This rearrangement joins TRBV19 to TRBJ1-2; D uncertain. The V end lost 1 base, the J end lost 2 bases, and 8 bases lay between the germline ends. Germline assignment: CDR1 LNHDA and CDR2 SQIVND (reference sequence). CDR3 length: 14 residues. The CDR3 region is CASSIVPENYGYTF. The CDR3 nucleotides are TGTGCCAGTAGTATAGTCCCGGAGAACTATGGCTACACCTTC.

The V call is TRBV5-1, the J call TRBJ1-3; 9 bases are a match to TRBD1. CDR1 SGHRS and CDR2 YFSETQ come from the germline V gene. With 0 bases clipped from V and 3 bases from J, the junction kept 1 base outside the gene matches. The CDR3 has 15 amino acids. The CDR3 is CASSLGDRDGNTIYF. CDR3 in DNA: TGCGCCAGCAGCTTGGGGGACAGGGATGGAAACACCATATATTTT.

The V call is TRBV28, the J call TRBJ1-1; D is ambiguous. CDR3 size: 16 residues. Trimming took 1 base from V and 2 from J, leaving 14 bases between them. In germline, CDR1 is MDHEN, CDR2 SYDVKM. The CDR3: CASSLLVPRVNTEAFF. DNA for the CDR3: TGTGCCAGCAGTTTATTGGTTCCGCGGGTTAACACTGAAGCTTTCTTT.

Notes on this clone: One junction end does not reproduce the germline sequence, and a read error may be involved. The chain employs TRBV5-6 and TRBJ2-7, with 14 bases matching TRBD2. The CDR3 runs to 17 residues. Germline loops: CDR1 SGHDT, CDR2 YYEEEE. DNA of the CDR3: TGTGCCAGCAGGCCCGGGACTAGCGGGAGTTTTATCTACGGGCAGTACTTC. It translates to CASRPGTSGSFIYGQYF.

V is TRBV10-3 and J is TRBJ2-5; 8 positions match TRBD1. The CDR3 runs to 15 residues. CDR1 is ENHRY, CDR2 SYGVKD, per germline. The V gene end was trimmed by 6 bases and the J gene end by 5 bases; junction bases not matched to a gene: 11. The CDR3 loop is CAISVLQGAHETQYF. The CDR3 DNA is TGTGCCATCAGCGTCTTGCAGGGGGCGCATGAGACCCAGTACTTC.